This TCR beta chain appears in the sequencing data of a study of blood T cells in healthy people across ages. Regarding the study as a whole: PBMCs left unsorted prevented a conclusive naive versus antigen-experienced comparison. Whereas aged donors had fewer naive CD4+ cells, long-lived donors had more of them and higher diversity.

Using a J-beta primer mix together with a sample-barcoded 5' primer, a second PCR was run for roughly 7 to 11 cycles. A single record per CDR3 protein comes from TCRdb applying MiXCR to the 5' RACE reads. This table holds under 1 million distinct CDR3 sequences, under 45% found once. The CDR3 is 15 amino acids. V gave up 5 bases and J gave up 2 bases, with 15 bases separating them. To note about this clonotype: Its antigen is undetermined.

V and J are TRBV12-3 or TRBV12-4 and TRBJ1-2; D is uncertain. The sequenced sample consisted of blood. The source of this sequence is a man aged 55 to 70 in good health. CDR3 coding DNA: TGTGCCAGCAGTCCGGTAAGGGCAGGCAACTATGGCTACACCTTC. Protein sequence: CASSPVRAGNYGYTF.